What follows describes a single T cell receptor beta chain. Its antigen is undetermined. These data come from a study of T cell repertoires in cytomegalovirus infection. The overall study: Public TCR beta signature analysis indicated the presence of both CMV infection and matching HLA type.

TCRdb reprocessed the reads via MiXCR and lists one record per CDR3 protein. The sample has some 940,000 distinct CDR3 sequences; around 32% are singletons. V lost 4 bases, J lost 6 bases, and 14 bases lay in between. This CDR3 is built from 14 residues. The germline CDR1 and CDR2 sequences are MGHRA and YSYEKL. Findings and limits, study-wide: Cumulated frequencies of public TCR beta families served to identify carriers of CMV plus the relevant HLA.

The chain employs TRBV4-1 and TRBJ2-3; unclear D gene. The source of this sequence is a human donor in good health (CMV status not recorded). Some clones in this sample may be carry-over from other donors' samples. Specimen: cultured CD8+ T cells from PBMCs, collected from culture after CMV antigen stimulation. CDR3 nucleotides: TGCGCCAGCAGCCTAAGGACGACCGGGGATACGCAGTATTTT. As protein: CASSLRTTGDTQYF.